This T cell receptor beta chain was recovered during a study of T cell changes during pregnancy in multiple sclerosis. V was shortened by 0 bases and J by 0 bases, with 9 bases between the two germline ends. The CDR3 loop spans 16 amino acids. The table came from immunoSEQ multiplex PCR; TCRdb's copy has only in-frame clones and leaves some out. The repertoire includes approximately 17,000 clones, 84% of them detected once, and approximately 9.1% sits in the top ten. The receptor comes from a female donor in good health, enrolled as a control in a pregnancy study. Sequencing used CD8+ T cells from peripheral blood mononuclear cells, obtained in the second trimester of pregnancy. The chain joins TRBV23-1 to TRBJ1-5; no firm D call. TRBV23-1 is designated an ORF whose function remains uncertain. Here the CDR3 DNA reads TGCGCCAGCAGTCAATCGGAGGTTTATAGCAATCAGCCCCAGCATTTT. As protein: CASSQSEVYSNQPQHF.